A selection of T cell receptor beta chains follows, all from one sample in a study of neoadjuvant nivolumab and ipilimumab in lung cancer. The repertoire was sequenced with immunoSEQ multiplex PCR; TCRdb's copy has only in-frame clones and lacks some. Of some 38,000 clones listed, roughly nine tenths are singletons. The sample here was peripheral blood, taken before neoadjuvant nivolumab, alone or with ipilimumab. The receptors were sampled from an adult with non-small cell lung cancer. CDR3s include the opening cysteine and the closing phenylalanine or tryptophan. Each record gives: clone size, D gene, J gene, V gene, CDR3 protein. A D gene is named only where the DNA matches it firmly. The size entry is marked missing in some rows and otherwise reads once, few, many or a size class.

clone_size: -
d_call: -
j_call: TRBJ1-1
v_call: TRBV29-1
cdr3_aa: CSVAQMNTEAFF

clone_size: -
d_call: -
j_call: TRBJ1-5
v_call: TRBV10-3
cdr3_aa: CAAATDSNQPQHF

clone_size: -
d_call: -
j_call: TRBJ1-1
v_call: TRBV19
cdr3_aa: CASSSWAGPKDTEAFF

clone_size: -
d_call: -
j_call: TRBJ1-4
v_call: TRBV7-9
cdr3_aa: CASSLDAGREKLFF

clone_size: -
d_call: TRBD2
j_call: TRBJ2-2
v_call: TRBV7-9
cdr3_aa: CASLGGIAGPTGELFF

clone_size: -
d_call: TRBD2
j_call: TRBJ2-7
v_call: TRBV10-2
cdr3_aa: CASSESSGRGYEQYF

clone_size: -
d_call: -
j_call: TRBJ2-1
v_call: TRBV6-1
cdr3_aa: CASVRGSSYNEQFF

clone_size: -
d_call: -
j_call: TRBJ2-3
v_call: TRBV25-1
cdr3_aa: CASSEGKNTDTQYF

clone_size: -
d_call: TRBD1
j_call: TRBJ2-7
v_call: TRBV10-2
cdr3_aa: CASKGQGSYEQYF

clone_size: -
d_call: -
j_call: TRBJ2-7
v_call: TRBV7-9
cdr3_aa: CASSGSPTYEQYF

clone_size: -
d_call: -
j_call: TRBJ2-2
v_call: TRBV7-9
cdr3_aa: CASSSGTGELFF

clone_size: -
d_call: TRBD1
j_call: TRBJ2-7
v_call: TRBV5-4
cdr3_aa: CASSPGTAPEEQYF

clone_size: -
d_call: -
j_call: TRBJ2-5
v_call: TRBV6-5
cdr3_aa: CASSYRDISQETQYF

clone_size: -
d_call: TRBD1
j_call: TRBJ2-7
v_call: TRBV7-9
cdr3_aa: CASSSHPGQGNPDYEQYF

clone_size: -
d_call: -
j_call: TRBJ2-3
v_call: TRBV2
cdr3_aa: CASSEWWSDTQYF

clone_size: once
d_call: TRBD1
j_call: TRBJ1-4
v_call: TRBV5-1
cdr3_aa: CASSLVPDRVLNEKLFF

clone_size: -
d_call: TRBD2
j_call: TRBJ2-3
v_call: TRBV4-2
cdr3_aa: CASSQLAGGTDTQYF

clone_size: -
d_call: TRBD1
j_call: TRBJ1-2
v_call: TRBV27
cdr3_aa: CASSFRLDRKYGYTF